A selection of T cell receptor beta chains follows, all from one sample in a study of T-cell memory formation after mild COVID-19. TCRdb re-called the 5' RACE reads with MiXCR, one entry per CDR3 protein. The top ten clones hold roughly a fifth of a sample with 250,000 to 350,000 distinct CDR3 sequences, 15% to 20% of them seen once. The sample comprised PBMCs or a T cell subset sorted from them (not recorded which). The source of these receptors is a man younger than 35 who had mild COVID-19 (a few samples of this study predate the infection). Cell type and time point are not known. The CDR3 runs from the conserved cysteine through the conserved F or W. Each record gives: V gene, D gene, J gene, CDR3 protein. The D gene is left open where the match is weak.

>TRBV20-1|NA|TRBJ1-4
CSARDPGTGNEKLFF
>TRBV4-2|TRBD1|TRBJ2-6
CASSPDRDFSGANVLTF
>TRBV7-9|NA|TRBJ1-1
CASSLGPHLTEAFF
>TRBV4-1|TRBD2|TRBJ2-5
CASSQDDGGGLKTQYF
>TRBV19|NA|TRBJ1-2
CASRRSPMAGYTF
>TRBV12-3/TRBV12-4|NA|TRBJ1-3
CASESSGNTIYF
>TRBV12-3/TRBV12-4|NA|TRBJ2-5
CASSLETAQETQYF
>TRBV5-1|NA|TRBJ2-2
CASSSGDTFSPGELFF
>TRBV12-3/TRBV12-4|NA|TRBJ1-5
CASSLPGRGWQPQHF
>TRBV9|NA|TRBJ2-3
CASSVGRSEGDTQYF
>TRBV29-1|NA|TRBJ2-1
CSVGPSGSYNEQFF
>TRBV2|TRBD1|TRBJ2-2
CASSAQGADTGELFF
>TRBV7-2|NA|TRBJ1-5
CASSGEVYSNQPQHF
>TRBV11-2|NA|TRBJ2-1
CASASDPSSYNEQFF
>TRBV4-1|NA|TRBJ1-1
CASSWVPGGEAFF
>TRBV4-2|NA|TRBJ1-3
CASSQAGTGNTIYF
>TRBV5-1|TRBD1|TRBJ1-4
CASSPGQGDEKLFF
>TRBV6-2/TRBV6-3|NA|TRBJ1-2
CASTQGSYGYTF
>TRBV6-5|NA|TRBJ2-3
CASSYSLQGRVTDTQYF
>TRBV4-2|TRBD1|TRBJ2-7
CASSHGDSSVYEQYF
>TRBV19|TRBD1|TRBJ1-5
CASSRNPTGINQPQHF
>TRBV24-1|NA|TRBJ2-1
CATSDPGTRIVF
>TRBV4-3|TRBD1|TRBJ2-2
CASSHDGQGGTGELFF
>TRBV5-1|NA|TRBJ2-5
CASSSTRDGTQYF
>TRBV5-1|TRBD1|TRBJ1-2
CASSTTGTAAYGYTF
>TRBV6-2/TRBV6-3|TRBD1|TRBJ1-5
CATGNDQPQHF
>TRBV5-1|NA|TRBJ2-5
CASSLVTGPGETQYF
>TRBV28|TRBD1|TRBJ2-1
CASTPGTAYNEQFF
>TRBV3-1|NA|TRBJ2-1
CASSHGTTRDEQFF
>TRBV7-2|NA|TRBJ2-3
CASSLALGDTQYF
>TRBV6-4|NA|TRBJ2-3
CASSDRPSSTDTQYF
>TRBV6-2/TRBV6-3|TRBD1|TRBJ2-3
CASSPTDRPYYTQYF
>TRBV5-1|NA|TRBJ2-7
CASSPSRRGYPYEQYF
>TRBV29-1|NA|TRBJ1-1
CSVDTGSSTEAFF
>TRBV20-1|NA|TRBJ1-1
CSASSQEMNTEAFF
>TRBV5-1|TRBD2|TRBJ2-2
CASSFPGGPAGELFF